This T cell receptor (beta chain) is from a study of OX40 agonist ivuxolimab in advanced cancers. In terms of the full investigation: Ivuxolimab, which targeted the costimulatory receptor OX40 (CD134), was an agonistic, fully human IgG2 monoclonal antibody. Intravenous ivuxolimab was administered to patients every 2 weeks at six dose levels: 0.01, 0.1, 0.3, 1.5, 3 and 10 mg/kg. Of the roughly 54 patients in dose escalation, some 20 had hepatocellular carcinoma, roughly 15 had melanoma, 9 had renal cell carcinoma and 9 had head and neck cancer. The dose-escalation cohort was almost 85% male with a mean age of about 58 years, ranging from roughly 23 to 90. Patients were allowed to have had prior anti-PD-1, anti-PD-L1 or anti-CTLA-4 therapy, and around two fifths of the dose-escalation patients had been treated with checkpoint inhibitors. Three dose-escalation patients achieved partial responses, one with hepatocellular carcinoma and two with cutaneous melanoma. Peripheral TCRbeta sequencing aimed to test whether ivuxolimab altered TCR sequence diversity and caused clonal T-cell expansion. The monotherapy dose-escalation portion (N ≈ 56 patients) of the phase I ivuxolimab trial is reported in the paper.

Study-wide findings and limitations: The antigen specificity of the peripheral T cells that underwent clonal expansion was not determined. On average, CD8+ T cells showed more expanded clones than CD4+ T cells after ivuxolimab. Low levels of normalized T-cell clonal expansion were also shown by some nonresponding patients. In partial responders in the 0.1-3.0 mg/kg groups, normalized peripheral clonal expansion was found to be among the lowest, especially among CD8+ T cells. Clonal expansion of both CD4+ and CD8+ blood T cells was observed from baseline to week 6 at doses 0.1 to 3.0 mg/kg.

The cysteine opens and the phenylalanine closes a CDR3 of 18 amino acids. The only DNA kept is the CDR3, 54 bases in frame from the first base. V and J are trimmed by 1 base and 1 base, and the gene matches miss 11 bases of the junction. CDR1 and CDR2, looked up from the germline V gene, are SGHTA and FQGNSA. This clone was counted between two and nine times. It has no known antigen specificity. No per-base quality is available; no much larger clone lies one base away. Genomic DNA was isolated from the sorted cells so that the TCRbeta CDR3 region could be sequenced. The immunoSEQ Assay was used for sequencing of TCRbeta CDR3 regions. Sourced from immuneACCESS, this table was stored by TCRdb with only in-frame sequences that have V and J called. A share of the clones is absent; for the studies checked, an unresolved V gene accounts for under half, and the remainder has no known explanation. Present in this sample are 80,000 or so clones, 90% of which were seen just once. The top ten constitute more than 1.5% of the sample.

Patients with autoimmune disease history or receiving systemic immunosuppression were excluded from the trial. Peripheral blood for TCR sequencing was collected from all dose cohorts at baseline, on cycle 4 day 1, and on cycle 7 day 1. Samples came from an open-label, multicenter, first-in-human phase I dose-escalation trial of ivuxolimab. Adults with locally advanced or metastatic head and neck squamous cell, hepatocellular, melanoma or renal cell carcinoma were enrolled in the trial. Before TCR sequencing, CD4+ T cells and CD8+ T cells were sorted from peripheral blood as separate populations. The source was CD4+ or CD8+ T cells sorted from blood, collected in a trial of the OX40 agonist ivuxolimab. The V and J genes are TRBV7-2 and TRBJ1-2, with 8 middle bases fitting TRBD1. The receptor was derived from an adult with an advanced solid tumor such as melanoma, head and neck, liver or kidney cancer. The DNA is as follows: TGTGCCAGCAGCTTAGTTGGTACAGGGGGGGGTCTTAACTATGGCTACACCTTC. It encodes CASSLVGTGGGLNYGYTF.